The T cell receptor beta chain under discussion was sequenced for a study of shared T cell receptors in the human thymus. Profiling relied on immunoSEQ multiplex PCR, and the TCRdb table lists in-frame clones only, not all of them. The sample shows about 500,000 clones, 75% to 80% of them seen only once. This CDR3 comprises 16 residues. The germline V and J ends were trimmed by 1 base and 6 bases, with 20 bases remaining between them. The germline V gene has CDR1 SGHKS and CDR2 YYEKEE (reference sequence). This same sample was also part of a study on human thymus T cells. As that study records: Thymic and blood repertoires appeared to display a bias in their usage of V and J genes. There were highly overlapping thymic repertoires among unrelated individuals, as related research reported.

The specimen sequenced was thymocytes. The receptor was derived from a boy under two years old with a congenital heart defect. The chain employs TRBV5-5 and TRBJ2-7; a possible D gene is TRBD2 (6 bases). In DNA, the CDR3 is TGTGCCAGCAGCTTGCCAATGATGGCGGGACTCGGCGAGCAGTACTTC. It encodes CASSLPMMAGLGEQYF.